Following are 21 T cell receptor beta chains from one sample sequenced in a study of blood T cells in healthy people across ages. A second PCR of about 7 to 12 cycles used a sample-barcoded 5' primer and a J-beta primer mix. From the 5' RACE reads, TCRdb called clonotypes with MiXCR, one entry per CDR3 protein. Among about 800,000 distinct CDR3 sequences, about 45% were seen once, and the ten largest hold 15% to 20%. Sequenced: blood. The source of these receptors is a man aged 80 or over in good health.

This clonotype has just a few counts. This chain's CDR3 is CASSARWDPNEQYF. In DNA, the CDR3 is TGTGCCAGCAGCGCCCGGTGGGACCCAAACGAGCAGTACTTC. The genes are TRBV9 and TRBJ2-7; TRBD1 or TRBD2 may be the D gene (5 bases each). The length of the CDR3 is 14 residues. Looked up from germline, CDR1 is SGDLS and CDR2 is YYNGEE. Trimming took off 3 bases at V and 5 bases at J, with 15 bases between the two ends. Variable domain in full (rest from reference TRBV9 and TRBJ2-7): DSGVTQTPKHLITATGQRVTLRCSPRSGDLSVYWYQQSLDQGLQFLIQYYNGEERAKGNILERFSAQQFPDLHSELNLSSLELGDSALYFCASSARWDPNEQYFGPGTRLTVT.

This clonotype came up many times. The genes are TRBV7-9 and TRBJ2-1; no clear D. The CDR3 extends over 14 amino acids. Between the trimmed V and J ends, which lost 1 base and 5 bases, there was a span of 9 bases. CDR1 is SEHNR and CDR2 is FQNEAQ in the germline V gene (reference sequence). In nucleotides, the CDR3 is TGTGCCAGCAGCTTAGGAGGCCCAGACAATGAGCAGTTCTTC. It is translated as CASSLGGPDNEQFF.

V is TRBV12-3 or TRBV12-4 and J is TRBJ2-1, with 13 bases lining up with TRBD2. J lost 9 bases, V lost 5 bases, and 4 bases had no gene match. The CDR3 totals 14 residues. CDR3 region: CASSRTSGSGEQFF. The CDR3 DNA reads TGTGCCAGCAGTAGGACTAGCGGGAGCGGTGAGCAGTTCTTC.

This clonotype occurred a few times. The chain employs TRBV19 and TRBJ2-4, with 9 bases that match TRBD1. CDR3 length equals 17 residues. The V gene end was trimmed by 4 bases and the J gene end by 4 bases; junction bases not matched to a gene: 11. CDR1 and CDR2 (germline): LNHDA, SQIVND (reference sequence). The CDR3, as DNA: TGTGCCAGTAGTACGAAACCCTATGGACAGGGGAAAAACATTCAGTACTTC. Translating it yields CASSTKPYGQGKNIQYF. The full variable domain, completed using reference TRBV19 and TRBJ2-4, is DGGITQSPKYLFRKEGQNVTLSCEQNLNHDAMYWYRQDPGQGLRLIYYSQIVNDFQKGDIAEGYSVSREKKESFPLTVTSAQKNPTAFYLCASSTKPYGQGKNIQYFGAGTRLSVL.

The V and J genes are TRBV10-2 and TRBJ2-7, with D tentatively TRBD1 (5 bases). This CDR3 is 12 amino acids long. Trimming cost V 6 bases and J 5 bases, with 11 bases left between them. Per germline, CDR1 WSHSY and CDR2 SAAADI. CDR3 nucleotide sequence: TGCGCCAGCAGACGAAGGGGCAACGAGCAGTACTTC. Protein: CASRRRGNEQYF.

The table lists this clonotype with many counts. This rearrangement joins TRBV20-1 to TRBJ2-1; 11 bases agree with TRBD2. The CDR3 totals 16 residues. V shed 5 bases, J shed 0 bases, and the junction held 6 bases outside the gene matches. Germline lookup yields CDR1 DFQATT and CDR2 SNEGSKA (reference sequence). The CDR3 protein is CSALVAGGPSYNEQFF. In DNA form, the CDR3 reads TGCAGTGCTTTAGTAGCGGGAGGGCCCTCCTACAATGAGCAGTTCTTC.

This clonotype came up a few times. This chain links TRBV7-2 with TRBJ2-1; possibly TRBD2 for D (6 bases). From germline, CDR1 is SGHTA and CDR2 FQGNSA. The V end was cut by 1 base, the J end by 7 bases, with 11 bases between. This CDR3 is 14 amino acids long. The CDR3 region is CASSLGVAANEQFF. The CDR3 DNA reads TGTGCCAGCAGCTTAGGGGTAGCGGCAAATGAGCAGTTCTTC.

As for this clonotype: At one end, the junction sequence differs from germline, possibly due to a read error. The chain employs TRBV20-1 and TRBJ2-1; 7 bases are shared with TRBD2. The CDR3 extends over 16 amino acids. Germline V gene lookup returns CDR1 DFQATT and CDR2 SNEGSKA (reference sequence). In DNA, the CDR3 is TGCGGTGCTGTGGGGACCGGGACTAAGGCTGCCAATGAGCAGTTCTTC. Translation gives CGAVGTGTKAANEQFF.

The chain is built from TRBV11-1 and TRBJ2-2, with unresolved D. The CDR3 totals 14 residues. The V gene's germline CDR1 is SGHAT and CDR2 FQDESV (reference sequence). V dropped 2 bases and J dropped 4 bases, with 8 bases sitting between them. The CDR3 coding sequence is TGTGCCAGCAGCTTACGGCGGATCACCGGGGAGCTGTTTTTT. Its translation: CASSLRRITGELFF.

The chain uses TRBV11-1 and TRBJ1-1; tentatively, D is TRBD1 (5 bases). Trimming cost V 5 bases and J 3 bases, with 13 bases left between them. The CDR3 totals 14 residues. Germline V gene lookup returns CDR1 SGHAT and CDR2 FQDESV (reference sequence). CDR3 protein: CASSPIRVYTEAFF. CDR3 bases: TGTGCCAGCAGCCCAATCAGGGTGTACACTGAAGCTTTCTTT.

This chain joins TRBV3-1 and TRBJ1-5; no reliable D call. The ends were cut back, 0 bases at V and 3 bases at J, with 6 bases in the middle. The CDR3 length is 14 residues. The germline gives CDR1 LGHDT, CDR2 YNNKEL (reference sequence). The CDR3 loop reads CASSQDYNNQPQHF. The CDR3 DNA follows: TGTGCCAGCAGCCAAGACTATAACAATCAGCCCCAGCATTTT.

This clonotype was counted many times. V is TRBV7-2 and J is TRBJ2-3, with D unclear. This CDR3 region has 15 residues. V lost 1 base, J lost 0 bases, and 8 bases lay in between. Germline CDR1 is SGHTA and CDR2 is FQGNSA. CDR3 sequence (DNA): TGTGCCAGCAGCTTAGATAGGATAAGCACAGATACGCAGTATTTT. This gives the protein CASSLDRISTDTQYF.

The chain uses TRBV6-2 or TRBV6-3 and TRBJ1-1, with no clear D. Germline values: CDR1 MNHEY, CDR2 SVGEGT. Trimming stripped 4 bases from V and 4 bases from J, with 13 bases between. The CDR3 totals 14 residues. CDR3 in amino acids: CASSSRLPGTEAFF. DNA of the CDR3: TGTGCCAGCAGTTCCCGCCTCCCGGGCACTGAAGCTTTCTTT.

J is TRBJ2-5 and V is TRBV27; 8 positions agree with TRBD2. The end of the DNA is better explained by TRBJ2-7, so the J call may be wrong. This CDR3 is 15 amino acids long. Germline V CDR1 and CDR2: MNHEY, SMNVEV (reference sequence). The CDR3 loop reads CASSPTGGIFYEQYF. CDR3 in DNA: TGTGCCAGCAGTCCAACGGGGGGGATATTCTACGAGCAGTACTTC.

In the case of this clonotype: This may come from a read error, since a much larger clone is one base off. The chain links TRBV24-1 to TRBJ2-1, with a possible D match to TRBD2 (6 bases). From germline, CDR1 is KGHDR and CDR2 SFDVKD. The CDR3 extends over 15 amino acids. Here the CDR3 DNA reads TGTGCCATCAGTGATTTTGGAGGGCCTTACAATGAGCAGTTCTTC. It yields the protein CAISDFGGPYNEQFF.

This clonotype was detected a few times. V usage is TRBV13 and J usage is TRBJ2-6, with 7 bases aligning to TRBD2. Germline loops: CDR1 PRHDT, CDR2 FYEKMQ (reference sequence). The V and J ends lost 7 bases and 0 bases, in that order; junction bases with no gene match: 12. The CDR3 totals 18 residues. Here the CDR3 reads CASIHTSARLSGANVLTF. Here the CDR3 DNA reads TGTGCCAGCATACATACTAGCGCCAGACTCTCTGGGGCCAACGTCCTGACTTTC.

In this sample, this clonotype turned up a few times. Written as DNA, the CDR3 is TGTGCCAGCAGGGCGACTAGCGTAAGCGGGGAGCTGTTTTTT. Its translation: CASRATSVSGELFF. This chain connects TRBV7-2 to TRBJ2-2; 8 bases are shared with TRBD2. In germline, CDR1 is SGHTA, CDR2 FQGNSA. The CDR3 is 14 amino acids. V gave up 6 bases and J gave up 7 bases; unmatched junction bases: 7. The full variable domain, completed using reference TRBV7-2 and TRBJ2-2, is GAGVSQSPSNKVTEKGKDVELRCDPISGHTALYWYRQSLGQGLEFLIYFQGNSAPDKSGLPSDRFSAERTGGSVSTLTIQRTQQEDSAVYLCASRATSVSGELFFGEGSRLTVL.

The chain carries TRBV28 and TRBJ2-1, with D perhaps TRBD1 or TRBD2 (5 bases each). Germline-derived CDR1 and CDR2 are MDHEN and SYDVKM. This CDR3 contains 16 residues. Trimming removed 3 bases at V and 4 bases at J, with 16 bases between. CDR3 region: CASSLGVGGLYNEQFF. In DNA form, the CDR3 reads TGTGCCAGCAGTTTGGGGGTCGGCGGACTTTACAATGAGCAGTTCTTC. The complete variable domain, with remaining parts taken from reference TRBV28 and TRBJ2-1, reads DVKVTQSSRYLVKRTGEKVFLECVQDMDHENMFWYRQDPGLGLRLIYFSYDVKMKEKGDIPEGYSVSREKKERFSLILESASTNQTSMYLCASSLGVGGLYNEQFFGPGTRLTVL.

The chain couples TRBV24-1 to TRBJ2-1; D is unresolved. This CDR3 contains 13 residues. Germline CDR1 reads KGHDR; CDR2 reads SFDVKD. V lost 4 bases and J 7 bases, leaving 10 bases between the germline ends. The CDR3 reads CATSDSHQNEQFF. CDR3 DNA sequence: TGTGCCACCAGTGACTCCCATCAGAATGAGCAGTTCTTC.

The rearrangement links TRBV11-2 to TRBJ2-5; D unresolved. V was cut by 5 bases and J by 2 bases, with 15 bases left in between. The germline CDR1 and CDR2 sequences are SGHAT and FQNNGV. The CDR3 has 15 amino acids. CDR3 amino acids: CASSETVHRQETQYF. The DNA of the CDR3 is TGTGCCAGCAGCGAAACGGTACACCGTCAAGAGACCCAGTACTTC.

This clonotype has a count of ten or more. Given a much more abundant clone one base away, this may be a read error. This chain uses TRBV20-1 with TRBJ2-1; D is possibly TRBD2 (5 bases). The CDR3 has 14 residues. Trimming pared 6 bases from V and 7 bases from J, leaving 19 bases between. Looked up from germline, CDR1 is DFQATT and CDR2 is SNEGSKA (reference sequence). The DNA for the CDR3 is TGCAGTGCCACCGGACGAGCGGATCAAAATGAGCAGTTCTTC. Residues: CSATGRADQNEQFF.